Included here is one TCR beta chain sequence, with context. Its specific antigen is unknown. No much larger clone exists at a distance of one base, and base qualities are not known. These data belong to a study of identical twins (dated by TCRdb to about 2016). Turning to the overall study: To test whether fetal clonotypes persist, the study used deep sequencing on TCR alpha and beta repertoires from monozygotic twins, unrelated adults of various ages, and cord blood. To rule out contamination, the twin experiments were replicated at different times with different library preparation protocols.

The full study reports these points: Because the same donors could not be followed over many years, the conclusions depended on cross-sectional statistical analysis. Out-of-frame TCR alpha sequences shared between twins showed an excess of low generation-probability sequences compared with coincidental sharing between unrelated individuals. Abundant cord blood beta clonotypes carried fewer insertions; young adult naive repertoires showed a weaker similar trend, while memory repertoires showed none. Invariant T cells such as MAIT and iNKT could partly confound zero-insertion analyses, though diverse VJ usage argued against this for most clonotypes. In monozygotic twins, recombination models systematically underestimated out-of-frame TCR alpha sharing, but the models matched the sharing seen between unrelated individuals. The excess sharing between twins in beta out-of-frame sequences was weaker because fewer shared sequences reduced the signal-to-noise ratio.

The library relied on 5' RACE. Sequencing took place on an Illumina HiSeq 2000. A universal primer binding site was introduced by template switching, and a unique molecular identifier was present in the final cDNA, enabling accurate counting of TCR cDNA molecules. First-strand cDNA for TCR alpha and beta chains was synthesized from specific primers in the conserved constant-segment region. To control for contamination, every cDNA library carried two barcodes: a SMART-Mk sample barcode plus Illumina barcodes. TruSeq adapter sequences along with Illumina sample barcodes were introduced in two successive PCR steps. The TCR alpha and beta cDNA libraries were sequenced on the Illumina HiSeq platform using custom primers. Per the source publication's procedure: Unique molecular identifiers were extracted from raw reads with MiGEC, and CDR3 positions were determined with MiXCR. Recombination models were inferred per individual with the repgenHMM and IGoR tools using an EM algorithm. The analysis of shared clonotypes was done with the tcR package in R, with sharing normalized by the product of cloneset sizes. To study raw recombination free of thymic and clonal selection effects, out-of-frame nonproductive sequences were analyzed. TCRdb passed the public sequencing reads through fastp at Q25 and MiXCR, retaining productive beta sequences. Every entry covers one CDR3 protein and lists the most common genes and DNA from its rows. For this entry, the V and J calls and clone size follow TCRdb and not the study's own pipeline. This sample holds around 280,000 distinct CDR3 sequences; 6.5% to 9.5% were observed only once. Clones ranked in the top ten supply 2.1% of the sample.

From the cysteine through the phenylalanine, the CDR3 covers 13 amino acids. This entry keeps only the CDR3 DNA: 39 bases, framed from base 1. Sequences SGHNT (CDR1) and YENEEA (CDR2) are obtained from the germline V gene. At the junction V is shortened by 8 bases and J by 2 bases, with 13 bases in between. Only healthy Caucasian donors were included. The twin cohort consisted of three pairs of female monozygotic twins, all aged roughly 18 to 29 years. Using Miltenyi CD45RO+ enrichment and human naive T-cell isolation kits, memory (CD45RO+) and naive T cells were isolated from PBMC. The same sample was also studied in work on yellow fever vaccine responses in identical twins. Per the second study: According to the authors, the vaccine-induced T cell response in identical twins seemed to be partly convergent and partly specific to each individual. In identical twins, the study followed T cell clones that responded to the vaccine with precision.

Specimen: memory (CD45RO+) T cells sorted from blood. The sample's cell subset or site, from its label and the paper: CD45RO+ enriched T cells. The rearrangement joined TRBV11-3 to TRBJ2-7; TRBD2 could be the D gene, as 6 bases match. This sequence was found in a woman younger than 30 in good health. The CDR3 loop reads CASDRGNAYEQYF. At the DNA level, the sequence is TGTGCCAGCGACCGGGGGAATGCCTACGAGCAGTACTTC.